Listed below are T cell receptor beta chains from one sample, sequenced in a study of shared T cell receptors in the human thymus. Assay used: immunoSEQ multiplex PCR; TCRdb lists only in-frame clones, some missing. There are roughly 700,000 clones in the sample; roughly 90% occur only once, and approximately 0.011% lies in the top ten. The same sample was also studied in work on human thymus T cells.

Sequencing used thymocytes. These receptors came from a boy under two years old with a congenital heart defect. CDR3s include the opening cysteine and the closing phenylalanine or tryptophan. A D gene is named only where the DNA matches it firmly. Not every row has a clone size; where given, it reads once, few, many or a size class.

cdr3_aa: CASSERDRGSWGYTF
cdr3_nt: TGTGCCAGCAGTGAACGGGACAGGGGATCTTGGGGCTACACCTTC
clone_size: NA
d_call: TRBD1
v_call: TRBV6-1
j_call: TRBJ1-2

cdr3_aa: CASSRPTGGRGYGYTF
cdr3_nt: TGTGCCAGCAGCCGTCCCACAGGGGGGCGGGGCTATGGCTACACCTTC
clone_size: NA
d_call: TRBD1
v_call: TRBV28
j_call: TRBJ1-2

cdr3_aa: CASSIAGRGYEQYF
cdr3_nt: TGTGCCAGTAGTATAGCTGGCAGGGGCTACGAGCAGTACTTC
clone_size: NA
d_call: NA
v_call: TRBV19
j_call: TRBJ2-7

cdr3_aa: CASSLTGLRETQYF
cdr3_nt: TGCGCCAGCAGCCTTACAGGGTTGAGGGAGACCCAGTACTTC
clone_size: NA
d_call: NA
v_call: TRBV4-3
j_call: TRBJ2-5

cdr3_aa: CASSTRDRGDYEQYF
cdr3_nt: TGTGCCAGCAGTACCAGGGACAGGGGGGACTACGAGCAGTACTTC
clone_size: NA
d_call: TRBD1
v_call: TRBV28
j_call: TRBJ2-7

cdr3_aa: CASSPSDRRAYEQYF
cdr3_nt: TGTGCCAGCAGCCCCTCGGACAGGAGGGCCTACGAGCAGTACTTC
clone_size: NA
d_call: NA
v_call: TRBV4-2
j_call: TRBJ2-7

cdr3_aa: CASKRQSYGYTF
cdr3_nt: TGTGCCAGCAAAAGACAGAGCTATGGCTACACCTTC
clone_size: NA
d_call: NA
v_call: TRBV6-1
j_call: TRBJ1-2

cdr3_aa: CAWTTPGGHGYTF
cdr3_nt: TGTGCCTGGACCACCCCGGGAGGTCATGGCTACACCTTC
clone_size: NA
d_call: NA
v_call: TRBV30
j_call: TRBJ1-2

cdr3_aa: CASGGLAGAYEQYF
cdr3_nt: TGTGCCAGCGGAGGACTAGCGGGAGCGTACGAGCAGTACTTC
clone_size: NA
d_call: TRBD2
v_call: TRBV4-2
j_call: TRBJ2-7

cdr3_aa: CASSATGHQTYEQYF
cdr3_nt: TGTGCCAGCAGCGCCACAGGTCACCAAACCTACGAGCAGTACTTC
clone_size: NA
d_call: NA
v_call: TRBV27
j_call: TRBJ2-7

cdr3_aa: CASLGGRAPFTDTQYF
cdr3_nt: TGTGCCAGCCTAGGGGGCCGCGCTCCATTCACAGATACGCAGTATTTT
clone_size: NA
d_call: TRBD1
v_call: TRBV27
j_call: TRBJ2-3

cdr3_aa: CASSSPPTGDPSRLSYEQYF
cdr3_nt: TGTGCCAGCAGTTCACCGCCCACAGGGGATCCTAGCCGTTTATCCTACGAGCAGTACTTC
clone_size: NA
d_call: TRBD1
v_call: TRBV27
j_call: TRBJ2-7

cdr3_aa: CASNTPPQGNYGYTF
cdr3_nt: TGTGCCAGCAATACACCCCCCCAGGGGAACTATGGCTACACCTTC
clone_size: NA
d_call: NA
v_call: TRBV28
j_call: TRBJ1-2

cdr3_aa: CASSCRGRNTEAFF
cdr3_nt: TGTGCCAGTAGTTGCCGGGGGAGGAACACTGAAGCTTTCTTT
clone_size: NA
d_call: NA
v_call: TRBV19
j_call: TRBJ1-1

cdr3_aa: CASSHGRGMAFF
cdr3_nt: TGTGCCAGCAGCCATGGACGCGGGATGGCTTTCTTT
clone_size: NA
d_call: NA
v_call: TRBV14
j_call: TRBJ1-1

cdr3_aa: CASALVRGHVTDTQYF
cdr3_nt: TGCGCCAGCGCGCTAGTGCGGGGGCACGTTACAGATACGCAGTATTTT
clone_size: NA
d_call: NA
v_call: TRBV5-1
j_call: TRBJ2-3

cdr3_aa: CASSLGRGSPLSSNEQYF
cdr3_nt: TGTGCCAGCAGTTTGGGCAGGGGAAGCCCCCTGTCCTCTAACGAGCAGTACTTC
clone_size: NA
d_call: NA
v_call: TRBV27
j_call: TRBJ2-7

cdr3_aa: CASSYSRTGGNQPQHF
cdr3_nt: TGTGCCAGCAGTTACTCCCGGACAGGGGGCAATCAGCCCCAGCATTTT
clone_size: NA
d_call: TRBD1
v_call: TRBV6-5
j_call: TRBJ1-5

cdr3_aa: CASSEVRRANSEQYF
cdr3_nt: TGTGCCAGCAGTGAGGTGAGGAGGGCCAATTCCGAGCAGTACTTC
clone_size: NA
d_call: NA
v_call: TRBV2
j_call: TRBJ2-7

cdr3_aa: CASSLGQGPKFFNTEAFF
cdr3_nt: TGTGCCAGCAGCCTCGGACAGGGGCCGAAGTTTTTTAACACTGAAGCTTTCTTT
clone_size: NA
d_call: TRBD1
v_call: TRBV2
j_call: TRBJ1-1

cdr3_aa: CANSSHGGSSYNEQFF
cdr3_nt: TGTGCCAACAGCTCCCATGGCGGCAGCTCCTACAATGAGCAGTTCTTC
clone_size: NA
d_call: NA
v_call: TRBV5-8
j_call: TRBJ2-1

cdr3_aa: CASTRWGVRRDTEAFF
cdr3_nt: TGCGCCAGCACCCGATGGGGGGTGCGACGGGACACTGAAGCTTTCTTT
clone_size: NA
d_call: NA
v_call: TRBV5-1
j_call: TRBJ1-1

cdr3_aa: CASRPFDRGRSDEQFF
cdr3_nt: TGTGCCAGCAGACCTTTCGACAGGGGGCGTAGCGATGAGCAGTTCTTC
clone_size: NA
d_call: TRBD1
v_call: TRBV7-9
j_call: TRBJ2-1

cdr3_aa: CASSVTPRKGDSRSGYTF
cdr3_nt: TGTGCCAGCAGCGTCACCCCCCGGAAGGGGGACAGCCGTTCCGGCTACACCTTC
clone_size: NA
d_call: TRBD1
v_call: TRBV9
j_call: TRBJ1-2

cdr3_aa: CSVVSDRASYEQYF
cdr3_nt: TGCAGCGTTGTTAGCGACAGGGCTTCCTACGAGCAGTACTTC
clone_size: few
d_call: TRBD1
v_call: TRBV29-1
j_call: TRBJ2-7

cdr3_aa: CASSPGGKNWGLGYEQYF
cdr3_nt: TGTGCCAGTAGCCCGGGGGGCAAGAACTGGGGACTGGGCTACGAGCAGTACTTC
clone_size: NA
d_call: NA
v_call: TRBV19
j_call: TRBJ2-7

cdr3_aa: CASSQGGMNTEAFF
cdr3_nt: TGTGCCAGCAGCCAAGGGGGCATGAACACTGAAGCTTTCTTT
clone_size: NA
d_call: NA
v_call: TRBV14
j_call: TRBJ1-1

cdr3_aa: CAWRDRTAHEQYF
cdr3_nt: TGTGCCTGGAGAGACCGGACAGCCCACGAGCAGTACTTC
clone_size: NA
d_call: NA
v_call: TRBV30
j_call: TRBJ2-7

cdr3_aa: CASSLPSGLENEQFF
cdr3_nt: TGTGCCAGCAGTTTACCTAGCGGTCTCGAGAATGAGCAGTTCTTC
clone_size: NA
d_call: TRBD2
v_call: TRBV27
j_call: TRBJ2-1

cdr3_aa: CASSLPGATDTQYF
cdr3_nt: TGTGCCAGCAGTCTACCTGGGGCCACAGATACGCAGTATTTT
clone_size: NA
d_call: NA
v_call: TRBV11-3
j_call: TRBJ2-3

cdr3_aa: CASSPISGSYGYTF
cdr3_nt: TGCGCCAGCAGCCCGATTTCGGGGAGCTATGGCTACACCTTC
clone_size: NA
d_call: NA
v_call: TRBV4-1
j_call: TRBJ1-2

cdr3_aa: CASSEGPAGQPQHF
cdr3_nt: TGTGCCAGCAGTGAAGGCCCTGCGGGGCAGCCCCAGCATTTT
clone_size: NA
d_call: NA
v_call: TRBV6-1
j_call: TRBJ1-5

cdr3_aa: CASRPKIAGWSYNEQFF
cdr3_nt: TGTGCCAGCAGACCAAAAATAGCGGGTTGGTCCTACAATGAGCAGTTCTTC
clone_size: NA
d_call: TRBD2
v_call: TRBV27
j_call: TRBJ2-1

cdr3_aa: CASEDAGGSKYF
cdr3_nt: TGTGCCAGCGAGGACGCGGGGGGCTCAAAGTACTTC
clone_size: once
d_call: TRBD2
v_call: TRBV27
j_call: TRBJ2-7

cdr3_aa: CASSPGQDLQETQYF
cdr3_nt: TGTGCCAGCAGCCCCGGACAGGACCTCCAAGAGACCCAGTACTTC
clone_size: once
d_call: TRBD1
v_call: TRBV5-4
j_call: TRBJ2-5

cdr3_aa: CASSISGGTDTQYF
cdr3_nt: TGTGCCAGCAGCATTAGCGGGGGGACAGATACGCAGTATTTT
clone_size: once
d_call: TRBD2
v_call: TRBV6-6
j_call: TRBJ2-3

cdr3_aa: CASSLDFHPGLAGGEQFF
cdr3_nt: TGTGCCAGCAGTTTAGATTTTCATCCGGGACTAGCGGGAGGCGAGCAGTTCTTC
clone_size: NA
d_call: TRBD2
v_call: TRBV27
j_call: TRBJ2-1

cdr3_aa: CASSYRTGRYEQYF
cdr3_nt: TGTGCCAGCAGTTATAGGACAGGGCGCTACGAGCAGTACTTC
clone_size: NA
d_call: TRBD1
v_call: TRBV6-5
j_call: TRBJ2-7

cdr3_aa: CASKSHHSSVYEQYF
cdr3_nt: TGTGCCAGCAAGTCCCATCATAGTAGCGTGTACGAGCAGTACTTC
clone_size: few
d_call: NA
v_call: TRBV27
j_call: TRBJ2-7

cdr3_aa: CASSLGAGGGQPQHF
cdr3_nt: TGTGCCAGCAGCTTAGGGGCGGGTGGTGGGCAGCCCCAGCATTTT
clone_size: NA
d_call: NA
v_call: TRBV11-2
j_call: TRBJ1-5

cdr3_aa: CASSRPGNSYEQYF
cdr3_nt: TGCGCCAGCAGTCGTCCGGGGAACTCCTACGAGCAGTACTTC
clone_size: NA
d_call: NA
v_call: TRBV23-1
j_call: TRBJ2-7

cdr3_aa: CSVEGLLAGAKADTQYF
cdr3_nt: TGCAGCGTTGAAGGCCTACTAGCGGGAGCTAAGGCAGATACGCAGTATTTT
clone_size: NA
d_call: TRBD2
v_call: TRBV29-1
j_call: TRBJ2-3

cdr3_aa: CASSCHRTSGSPHTGELFF
cdr3_nt: TGTGCCAGCAGTTGCCACAGGACTAGCGGTTCCCCTCACACCGGGGAGCTGTTTTTT
clone_size: NA
d_call: TRBD2
v_call: TRBV27
j_call: TRBJ2-2

cdr3_aa: CASSARPGYPYEQYF
cdr3_nt: TGTGCCAGTAGTGCGAGGCCGGGATACCCCTACGAGCAGTACTTC
clone_size: NA
d_call: NA
v_call: TRBV19
j_call: TRBJ2-7

cdr3_aa: CASSLGWLPRGTEAFF
cdr3_nt: TGTGCCAGCAGCTTGGGCTGGTTACCCAGGGGGACTGAAGCTTTCTTT
clone_size: NA
d_call: TRBD1
v_call: TRBV5-8
j_call: TRBJ1-1

cdr3_aa: CASSFEAGTSPYNEQFF
cdr3_nt: TGTGCCAGCAGCTTTGAGGCCGGGACTTCTCCCTACAATGAGCAGTTCTTC
clone_size: NA
d_call: NA
v_call: TRBV5-6
j_call: TRBJ2-1